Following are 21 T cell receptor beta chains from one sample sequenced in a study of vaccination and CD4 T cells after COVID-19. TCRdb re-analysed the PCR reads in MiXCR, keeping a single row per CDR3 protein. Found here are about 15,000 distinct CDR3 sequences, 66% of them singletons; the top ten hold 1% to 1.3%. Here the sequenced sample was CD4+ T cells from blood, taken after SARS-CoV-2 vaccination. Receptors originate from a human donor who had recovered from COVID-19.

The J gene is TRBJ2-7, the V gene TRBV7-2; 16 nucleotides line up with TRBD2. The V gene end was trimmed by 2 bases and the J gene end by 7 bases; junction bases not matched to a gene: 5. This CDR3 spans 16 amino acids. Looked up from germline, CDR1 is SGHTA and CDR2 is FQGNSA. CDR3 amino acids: CASSLTGTSGRAEQYF. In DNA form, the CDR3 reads TGTGCCAGCAGCTTAACCGGGACTAGCGGGAGGGCTGAGCAGTACTTC.

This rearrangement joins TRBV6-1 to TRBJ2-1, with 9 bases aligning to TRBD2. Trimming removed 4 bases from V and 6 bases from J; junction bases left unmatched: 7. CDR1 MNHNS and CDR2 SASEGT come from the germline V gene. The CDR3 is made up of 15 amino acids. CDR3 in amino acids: CASSGQREAGNEQFF. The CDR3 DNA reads TGTGCCAGCAGTGGCCAGCGGGAGGCGGGCAATGAGCAGTTCTTC.

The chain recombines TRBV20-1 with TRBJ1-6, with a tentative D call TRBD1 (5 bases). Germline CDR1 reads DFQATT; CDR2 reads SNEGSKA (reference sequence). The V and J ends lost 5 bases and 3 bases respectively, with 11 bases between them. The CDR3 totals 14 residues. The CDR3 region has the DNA TGCAGTGCTGGAACAGGAAACTATAATTCACCCCTCCACTTT. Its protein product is CSAGTGNYNSPLHF.

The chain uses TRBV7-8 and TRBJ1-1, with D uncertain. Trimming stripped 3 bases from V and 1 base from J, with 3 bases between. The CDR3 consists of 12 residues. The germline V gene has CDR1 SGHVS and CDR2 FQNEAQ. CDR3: CASSFGNTEAFF. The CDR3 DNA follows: TGTGCCAGCAGCTTCGGGAACACTGAAGCTTTCTTT.

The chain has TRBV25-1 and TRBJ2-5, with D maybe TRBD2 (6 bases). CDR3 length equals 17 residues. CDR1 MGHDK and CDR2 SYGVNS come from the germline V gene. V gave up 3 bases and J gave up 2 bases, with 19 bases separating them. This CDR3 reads CASSDPYGLRGQETQYF. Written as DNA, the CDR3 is TGTGCCAGCAGTGACCCCTACGGGTTGCGGGGACAAGAGACCCAGTACTTC.

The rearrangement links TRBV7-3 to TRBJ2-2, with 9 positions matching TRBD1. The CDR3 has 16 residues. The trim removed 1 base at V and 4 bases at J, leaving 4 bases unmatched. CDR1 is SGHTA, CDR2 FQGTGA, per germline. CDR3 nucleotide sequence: TGTGCCAGCAGCTTAATCCCGGGACAGGGCACCGGGGAGCTGTTTTTT. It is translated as CASSLIPGQGTGELFF.

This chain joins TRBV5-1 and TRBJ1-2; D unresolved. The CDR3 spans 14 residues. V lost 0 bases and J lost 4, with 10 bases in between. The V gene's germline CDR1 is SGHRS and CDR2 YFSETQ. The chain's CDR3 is CASSLVGVSYGYTF. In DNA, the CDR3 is TGCGCCAGCAGCTTGGTAGGTGTCTCCTATGGCTACACCTTC.

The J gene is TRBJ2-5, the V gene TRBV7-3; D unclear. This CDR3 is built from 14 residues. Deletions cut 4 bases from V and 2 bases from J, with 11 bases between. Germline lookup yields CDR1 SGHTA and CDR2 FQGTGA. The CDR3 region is CASSSGSNQETQYF. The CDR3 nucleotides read TGTGCCAGCAGCTCCGGATCAAATCAAGAGACCCAGTACTTC. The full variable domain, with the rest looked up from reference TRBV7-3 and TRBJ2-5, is GAGVSQTPSNKVTEKGKYVELRCDPISGHTALYWYRQSLGQGPEFLIYFQGTGAADDSGLPNDRFFAVRPEGSVSTLKIQRTERGDSAVYLCASSSGSNQETQYFGPGTRLLVL.

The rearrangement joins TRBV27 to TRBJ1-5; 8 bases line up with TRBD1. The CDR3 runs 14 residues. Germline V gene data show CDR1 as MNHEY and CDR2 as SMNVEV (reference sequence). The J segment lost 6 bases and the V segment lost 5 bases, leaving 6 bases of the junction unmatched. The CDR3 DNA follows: TGTGCCAGCAGTCCAGGGGGCTGGGGTCAGCCCCAGCATTTT. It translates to CASSPGGWGQPQHF.

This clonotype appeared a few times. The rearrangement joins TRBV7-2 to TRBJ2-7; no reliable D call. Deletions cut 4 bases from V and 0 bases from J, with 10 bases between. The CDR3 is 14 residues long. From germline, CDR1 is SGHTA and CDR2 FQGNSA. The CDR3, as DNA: TGTGCCAGCAGCTCAGCGTCAAGCTCCTACGAGCAGTACTTC. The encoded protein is CASSSASSSYEQYF.

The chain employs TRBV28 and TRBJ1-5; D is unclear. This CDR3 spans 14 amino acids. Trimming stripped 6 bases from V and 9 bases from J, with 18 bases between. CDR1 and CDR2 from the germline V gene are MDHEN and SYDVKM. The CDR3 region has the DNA TGTGCCAGCAGCTCCGGACCCCGGGATAGGCCCCAGCATTTT. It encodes CASSSGPRDRPQHF.

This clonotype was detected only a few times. Here the CDR3 DNA reads TGTGAAAGCAGGGTGATGAACACTGAAGCTTTCTTT. Its translation: CESRVMNTEAFF. The V gene is TRBV21-1, the J gene TRBJ1-1. TRBV21-1 counts as a pseudogene. This CDR3 is 12 amino acids long.

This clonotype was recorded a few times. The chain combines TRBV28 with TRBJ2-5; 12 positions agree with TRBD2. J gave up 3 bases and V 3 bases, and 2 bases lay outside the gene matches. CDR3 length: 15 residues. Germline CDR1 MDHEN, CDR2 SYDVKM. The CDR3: CASSFWTSGEETQYF. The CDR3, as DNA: TGTGCCAGCAGTTTTTGGACTAGCGGGGAAGAGACCCAGTACTTC.

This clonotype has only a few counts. The DNA for the CDR3 is TGTGCCAGCAGTGTTGGGGTCGAGCAGTACTTC. Its translation: CASSVGVEQYF. The V call is TRBV2, the J call TRBJ2-7; unclear D gene. The V and J ends lost 4 bases and 6 bases respectively, with 7 bases between them. This CDR3 region has 11 residues. CDR1 is SNHLY and CDR2 is FYNNEI in the germline V gene.

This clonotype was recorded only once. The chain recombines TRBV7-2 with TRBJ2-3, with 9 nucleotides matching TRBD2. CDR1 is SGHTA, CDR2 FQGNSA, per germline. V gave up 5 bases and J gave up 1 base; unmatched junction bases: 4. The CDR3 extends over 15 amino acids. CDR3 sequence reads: CASSPWTSGTDTQYF. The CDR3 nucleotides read TGTGCCAGCAGCCCATGGACTAGCGGCACAGATACGCAGTATTTT.

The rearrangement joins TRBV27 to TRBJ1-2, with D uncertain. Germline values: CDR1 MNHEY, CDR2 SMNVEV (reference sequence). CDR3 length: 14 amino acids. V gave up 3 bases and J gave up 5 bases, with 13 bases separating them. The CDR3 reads CASSLTYTGYGYTF. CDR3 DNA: TGTGCCAGCAGTTTGACTTACACCGGGTATGGCTACACCTTC.

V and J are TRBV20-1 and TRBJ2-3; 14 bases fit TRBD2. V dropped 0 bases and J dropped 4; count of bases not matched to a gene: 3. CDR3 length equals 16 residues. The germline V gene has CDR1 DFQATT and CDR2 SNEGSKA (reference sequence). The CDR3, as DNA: TGCAGTGCTAGAGATCCGACTAGCGGGAGGGCAGATACGCAGTATTTT. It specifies CSARDPTSGRADTQYF.

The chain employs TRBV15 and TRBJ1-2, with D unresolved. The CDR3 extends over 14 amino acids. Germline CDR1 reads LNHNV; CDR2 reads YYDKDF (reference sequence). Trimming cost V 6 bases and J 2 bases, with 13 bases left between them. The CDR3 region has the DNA TGTGCCACCAGAAGAACGACGGGAAACTATGGCTACACCTTC. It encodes CATRRTTGNYGYTF.

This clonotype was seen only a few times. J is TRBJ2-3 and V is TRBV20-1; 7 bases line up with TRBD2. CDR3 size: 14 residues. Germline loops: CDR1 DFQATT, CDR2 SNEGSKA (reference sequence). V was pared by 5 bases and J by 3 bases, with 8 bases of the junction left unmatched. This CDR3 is CSADLAVGTDTQYF. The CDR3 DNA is TGCAGTGCTGACCTAGCGGTGGGGACAGATACGCAGTATTTT.

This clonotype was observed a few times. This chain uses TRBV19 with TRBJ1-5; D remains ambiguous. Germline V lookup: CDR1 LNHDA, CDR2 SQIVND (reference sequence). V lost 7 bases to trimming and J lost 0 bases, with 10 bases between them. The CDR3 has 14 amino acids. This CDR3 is CASKKGNSNQPQHF. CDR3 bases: TGTGCCAGTAAAAAAGGGAATAGCAATCAGCCCCAGCATTTT.

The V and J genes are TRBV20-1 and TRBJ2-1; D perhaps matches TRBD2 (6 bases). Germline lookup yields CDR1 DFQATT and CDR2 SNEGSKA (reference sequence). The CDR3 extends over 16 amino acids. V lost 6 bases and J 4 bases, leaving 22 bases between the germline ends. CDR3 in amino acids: CSASSALGGNYNEQFF. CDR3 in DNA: TGCAGTGCCTCTTCTGCCCTCGGCGGGAATTACAATGAGCAGTTCTTC.